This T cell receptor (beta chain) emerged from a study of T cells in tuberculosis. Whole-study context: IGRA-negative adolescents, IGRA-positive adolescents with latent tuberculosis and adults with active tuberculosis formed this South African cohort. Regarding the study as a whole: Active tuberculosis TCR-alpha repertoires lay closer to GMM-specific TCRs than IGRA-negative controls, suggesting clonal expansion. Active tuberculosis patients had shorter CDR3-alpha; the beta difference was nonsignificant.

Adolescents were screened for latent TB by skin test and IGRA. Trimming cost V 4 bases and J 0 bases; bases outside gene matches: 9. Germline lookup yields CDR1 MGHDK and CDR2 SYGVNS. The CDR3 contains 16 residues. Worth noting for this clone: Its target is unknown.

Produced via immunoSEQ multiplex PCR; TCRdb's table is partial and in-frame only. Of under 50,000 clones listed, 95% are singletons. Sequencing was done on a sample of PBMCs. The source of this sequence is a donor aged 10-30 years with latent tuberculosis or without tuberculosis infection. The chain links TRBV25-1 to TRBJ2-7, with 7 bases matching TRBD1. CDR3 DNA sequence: TGTGCCAGCAGTGGCCAACAGGGGCGGTCCTCCTACGAGCAGTACTTC. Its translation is CASSGQQGRSSYEQYF.